This T cell receptor (beta chain) was recovered during a study of blood T cell repertoires in COVID-19. Study at large: Material from acute and convalescent COVID-19 was sourced from the United States, Italy and Spain. In each case, the material was cDNA or gDNA derived from T cells, B-cell-depleted T cells, or PBMCs.

Authors' analysis steps: The authors estimated nucleated cell counts from reference gene primer amplification. The assay was immunoSEQ multiplex PCR, and TCRdb's table has in-frame clones only and misses some. D and trimming were read from the DNA, whereas the V and J calls and clone size are those reported in that table. The sample lists approximately 170,000 clones; 70% to 90% were seen once. One Seattle source followed patients from active infection through their disease course. The receptor was isolated from a woman older than 75 with COVID-19, enrolled during active disease. Material: peripheral blood.

The CDR3 here is CASSHTQGEGYTF. CDR3 bases: TGTGCCAGCAGCCACACACAGGGTGAAGGCTACACCTTC. This chain connects TRBV7-9 to TRBJ1-2, with D possibly matching TRBD1 (6 bases). The germline gives CDR1 SEHNR, CDR2 FQNEAQ (reference sequence). There are 13 residues in the CDR3. The V end lost 5 bases, the J end lost 8 bases, and 15 bases lay between the germline ends.